This T cell receptor (beta chain) is from a study of shared clonotypes between healthy human individuals. The method was immunoSEQ multiplex PCR; TCRdb's version includes in-frame clones alone and lacks a portion of them. This sample has roughly 2.2 million clones, with approximately 95% found just once. All the donors were Caucasian adults who lived in Nashville, Tennessee. From CD4+ cells came CD45RA+ naive and CD45RA-negative memory subsets. General study points: Incompleteness in sorted-subset sequencing, despite large depth, was shown by rarefaction.

Germline CDR1 LGHNA, CDR2 YSLEER. The CDR3 has 14 residues. J was trimmed by 6 bases and V by 3 bases; bases with no gene match: 0. About this clone itself: The antigen remains undetermined.

V gene TRBV4-3 combines with J gene TRBJ2-7; TRBD2 matches 15 bases. The material sequenced was naive CD4+ T cells from PBMCs. The subset was: CD45RA+ positively selected. The sequence came from a man aged 18 to 35 in good health. Some clones in this sample may be carry-over from other donors' samples. The DNA for the CDR3 is TGCGCCAGCAGCCAGGGACTAGCGGGAGGCGAGCAGTACTTC. Protein product: CASSQGLAGGEQYF.